Shown below are 15 T cell receptor beta chains from a single sample sequenced in a study of blood T cells in healthy people across ages. A J-beta primer mix and a sample-barcoded 5' primer were used in a second PCR of roughly 6 to 11 cycles. TCRdb re-derived calls from the 5' RACE reads in MiXCR, one entry per CDR3 protein. Here the sample spans 800,000 to 950,000 distinct CDR3 sequences, approximately 32% being singletons. This sample was shared with a second study, whose subject was T cells of mothers and their children.

The sample comprised blood. Source of these receptors: a woman aged 40 to 49 in good health.

There are a few counts of this clonotype. The chain couples TRBV29-1 to TRBJ2-1; perhaps TRBD2 as D (7 bases). The CDR3 is 14 amino acids. Trimming cost V 3 bases and J 3 bases, with 12 bases left between them. Germline-derived CDR1 and CDR2 are SQVTM and ANQGSEA. The CDR3 sequence is CSVDGGGYYNEQFF. The DNA of the CDR3 is TGCAGCGTTGATGGGGGGGGCTACTACAATGAGCAGTTCTTC.

This chain uses TRBV28 with TRBJ1-2; D gene unclear. The V end was cut by 9 bases, the J end by 4 bases, with 12 bases between. This CDR3 has 12 residues. The V gene's germline CDR1 is MDHEN and CDR2 SYDVKM. CDR3 sequence: CASDSNFYGYTF. The CDR3 DNA sequence: TGTGCCAGTGACTCCAATTTCTATGGCTACACCTTC.

This clonotype was observed at least ten times. The chain has TRBV7-9 and TRBJ2-1; D possibly matches TRBD1 or TRBD2 (5 bases each). V lost 5 bases and J 0 bases, leaving 11 bases between the germline ends. Germline CDR1 reads SEHNR; CDR2 reads FQNEAQ (reference sequence). CDR3 size: 15 residues. The CDR3 loop is CASSPGRSSYNEQFF. As DNA, the CDR3 is TGTGCCAGCAGCCCGGGGCGTTCCTCCTACAATGAGCAGTTCTTC.

The chain carries TRBV6-1 and TRBJ1-2; D is unresolved. V lost 2 bases and J lost 3, with 10 bases in between. CDR1 and CDR2 (germline): MNHNS, SASEGT. The CDR3 consists of 14 residues. In nucleotides, the CDR3 is TGTGCCAGCAGTGAATTTGGGCTGGACTATGGCTACACCTTC. As protein: CASSEFGLDYGYTF.

The chain links TRBV7-8 to TRBJ1-1; no clear D gene. V was shortened by 3 bases and J by 5 bases, with 7 bases between the two germline ends. Germline lookup yields CDR1 SGHVS and CDR2 FQNEAQ. This CDR3 has 12 residues. The CDR3 loop reads CASSFIGTEAFF. In DNA, the CDR3 is TGTGCCAGCAGCTTTATAGGGACTGAAGCTTTCTTT.

Many counts were recorded for this clonotype. The rearrangement links TRBV7-3 to TRBJ2-1; the match to TRBD2 covers 11 bases. Per germline, CDR1 SGHTA and CDR2 FQGTGA. V was pared by 4 bases and J by 5 bases, with 4 bases of the junction left unmatched. The CDR3 consists of 15 residues. This CDR3 is CASSWGLAVNNEQFF. The CDR3 nucleotides are TGTGCCAGCAGCTGGGGACTAGCGGTGAACAATGAGCAGTTCTTC.

About this clonotype: At one end the junction does not follow the germline gene, possibly because of a read error. The chain joins TRBV10-3 to TRBJ1-5, with a weak D call TRBD1 (6 bases). The CDR3 contains 20 residues. Germline values: CDR1 ENHRY, CDR2 SYGVKD. Here the CDR3 DNA reads TGTACCATCAGTGAGCGGACTATCCAGGGGCCATGGGGGTTGATCCAGCCCCAGCATTTT. Amino acids: CTISERTIQGPWGLIQPQHF.

This clonotype came up a few times. The chain links TRBV27 to TRBJ2-1; 8 positions match TRBD2. The CDR3 runs to 13 residues. V lost 5 bases to trimming and J lost 7 bases; unmatched junction nucleotides: 4. Germline assignment: CDR1 MNHEY and CDR2 SMNVEV (reference sequence). The CDR3 region has the DNA TGTGCCAGCAGTACTTTAGCGGGGAATGAGCAGTTCTTC. It is translated as CASSTLAGNEQFF.

This chain connects TRBV13 to TRBJ1-2, with 7 bases fitting TRBD1. Germline trimming cut 5 bases from V and 4 bases from J; bases unmatched to any gene: 13. From germline, CDR1 is PRHDT and CDR2 FYEKMQ (reference sequence). This CDR3 spans 16 amino acids. The CDR3 bases are TGTGCCAGCAGCAGACAGGGCCTACTTTCCCCCTATGGCTACACCTTC. Translating gives CASSRQGLLSPYGYTF. Complete variable domain (other parts from reference TRBV13 and TRBJ1-2): AAGVIQSPRHLIKEKRETATLKCYPIPRHDTVYWYQQGPGQDPQFLISFYEKMQSDKGSIPDRFSAQQFSDYHSELNMSSLELGDSALYFCASSRQGLLSPYGYTFGSGTRLTVV.

A few counts support this clonotype. The J gene is TRBJ1-5, the V gene TRBV24-1; D is perhaps TRBD1 (5 bases). This CDR3 comprises 17 residues. With 1 base removed from V and 3 bases from J, the gap between germline ends came to 15 bases. Germline CDR1 KGHDR, CDR2 SFDVKD. The CDR3 protein is CATSDFQRWGINQPQHF. The CDR3, as DNA: TGTGCCACCAGTGATTTCCAGAGGTGGGGCATCAATCAGCCCCAGCATTTT.

The V and J genes are TRBV12-3 or TRBV12-4 and TRBJ2-1, with D maybe TRBD1 (6 bases). V was clipped by 1 base and J by 10 bases, with 11 bases between them. The CDR3 is made up of 13 amino acids. For the CDR3, the DNA is TGTGCCAGCAGTTTAGATTCCAGGGGCGAGCAGTTCTTC. It encodes CASSLDSRGEQFF.

V usage is TRBV2 and J usage is TRBJ1-3, with D uncertain. V was cut by 2 bases and J by 2 bases, with 13 bases left in between. CDR3 length: 16 amino acids. The germline V gene has CDR1 SNHLY and CDR2 FYNNEI. Here the CDR3 reads CASSEFVDSTGNTIYF. The DNA of the CDR3 is TGTGCCAGCAGTGAATTTGTCGACTCTACTGGAAACACCATATATTTT.

V and J are TRBV6-5 and TRBJ1-1, with TRBD1 matching over 7 bases. The germline gives CDR1 MNHEY, CDR2 SVGAGI. J lost 6 bases, V lost 8 bases, and 9 bases had no gene match. The CDR3 runs 13 residues. The CDR3 loop is CASASRGPPEAFF. In DNA, the CDR3 is TGTGCCAGCGCTTCAAGGGGGCCACCTGAAGCTTTCTTT.

This clonotype came up many times. The gene calls are TRBV9 and TRBJ2-7; D not certain. Germline values: CDR1 SGDLS, CDR2 YYNGEE. The length of the CDR3 is 14 residues. The V and J ends lost 2 bases and 0 bases respectively, with 9 bases between them. CDR3 amino acids: CASSVGRASYEQYF. The CDR3 DNA reads as TGTGCCAGCAGCGTCGGTAGGGCCTCCTACGAGCAGTACTTC.

The table lists this clonotype with many counts. J is TRBJ2-3 and V is TRBV24-1; 8 bases agree with TRBD1. V lost 3 bases to trimming and J lost 3 bases; unmatched junction nucleotides: 7. This CDR3 is built from 16 residues. Germline CDR1 KGHDR, CDR2 SFDVKD. The CDR3 reads CATSDPGQGNTDTQYF. In DNA form, the CDR3 reads TGTGCCACCAGTGATCCTGGACAGGGAAATACAGATACGCAGTATTTT.